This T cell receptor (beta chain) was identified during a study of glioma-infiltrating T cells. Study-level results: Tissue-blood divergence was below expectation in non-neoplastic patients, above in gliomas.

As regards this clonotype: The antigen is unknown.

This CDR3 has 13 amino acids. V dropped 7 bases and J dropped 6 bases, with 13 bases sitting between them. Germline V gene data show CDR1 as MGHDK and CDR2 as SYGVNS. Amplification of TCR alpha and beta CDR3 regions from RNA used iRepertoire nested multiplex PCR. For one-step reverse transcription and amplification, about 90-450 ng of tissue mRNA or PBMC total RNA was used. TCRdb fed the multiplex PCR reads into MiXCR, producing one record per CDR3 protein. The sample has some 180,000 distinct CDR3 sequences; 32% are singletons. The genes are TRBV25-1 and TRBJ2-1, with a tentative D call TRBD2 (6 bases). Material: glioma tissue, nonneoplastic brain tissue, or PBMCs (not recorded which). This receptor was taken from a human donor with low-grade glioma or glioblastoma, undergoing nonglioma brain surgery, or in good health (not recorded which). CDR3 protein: CASTLGLGNEQFF. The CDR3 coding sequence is TGTGCCAGCACCTTGGGACTCGGCAATGAGCAGTTCTTC.